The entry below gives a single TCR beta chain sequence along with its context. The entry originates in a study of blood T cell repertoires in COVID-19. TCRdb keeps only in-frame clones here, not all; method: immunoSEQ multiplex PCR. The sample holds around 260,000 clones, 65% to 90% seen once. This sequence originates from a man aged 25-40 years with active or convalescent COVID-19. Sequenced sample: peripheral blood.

The CDR3 here is CAIADMNTEAFF. CDR3 DNA: TGCGCCATCGCGGATATGAACACTGAAGCTTTCTTT. The chain has TRBV10-2 and TRBJ1-1; no reliable D call. The CDR3 extends over 12 amino acids. Germline CDR1 and CDR2: WSHSY and SAAADI. With 10 bases removed from V and 0 bases from J, the gap between germline ends came to 9 bases.